This T cell receptor beta chain was sequenced for a study of beta chain features in type 1 diabetes. Study-wide background: The patients were much like the healthy donors in age, gender and cell yields.

Study outcomes and limitations: Whether HLA type affects TCRB rearrangement stayed undetermined in the present work.

This clone was observed a few times. Its antigen is still unknown. Expressed TCRB transcripts were sequenced because the isolated RNA had all been reverse transcribed beforehand. Profiled with immunoSEQ multiplex PCR; TCRdb holds only in-frame clones, not every one. The repertoire includes 500,000 to 700,000 clones, roughly 15% of them detected once, and 0.093% sits in the top ten. Sorting with CD45RO/CCR7/CD25/CD127/CD95/CD27 yielded naive, central memory, regulatory and stem-like memory CD4+ cells. The CDR3 is 15 residues long. The germline V gene encodes CDR1 SGHRS and CDR2 YFSETQ. V lost 4 bases to trimming and J lost 10 bases, with 18 bases between them.

The sequence came from a man between 18 and 29 years old in good health. The genes are TRBV5-1 and TRBJ1-6; maybe TRBD1 (5 bases). Sequencing was carried out using naive CD4+ T cells from blood. The CDR3 DNA reads TGCGCCAGCAGCGAGCAGGGAGGTGCGGAATCACCCCTCCACTTT. This gives the protein CASSEQGGAESPLHF.